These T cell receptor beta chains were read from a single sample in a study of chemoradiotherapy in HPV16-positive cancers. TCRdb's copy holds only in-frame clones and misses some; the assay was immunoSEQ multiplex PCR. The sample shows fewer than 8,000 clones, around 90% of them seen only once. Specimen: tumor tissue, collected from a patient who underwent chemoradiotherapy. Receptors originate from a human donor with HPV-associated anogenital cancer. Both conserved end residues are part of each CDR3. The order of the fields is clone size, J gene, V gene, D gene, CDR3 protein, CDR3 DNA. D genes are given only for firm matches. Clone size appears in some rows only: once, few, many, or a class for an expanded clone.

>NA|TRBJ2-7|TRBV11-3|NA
CASSFEGEQYF
TGTGCCAGCAGCTTCGAAGGCGAGCAGTACTTC
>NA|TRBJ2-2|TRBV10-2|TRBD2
CASSESREDTGELFF
TGCGCCAGCAGTGAGTCGCGGGAGGACACCGGGGAGCTGTTTTTT
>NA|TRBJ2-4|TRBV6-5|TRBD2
CASSRTSGHNYQYF
TGTGCCAGCAGTCGGACTAGCGGGCACAATTATCAGTACTTC
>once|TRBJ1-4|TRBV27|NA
CASSPRGGFGEKLFF
TGTGCCAGCAGTCCCCGGGGGGGGTTTGGTGAAAAACTGTTTTTT
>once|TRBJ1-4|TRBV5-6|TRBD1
CASSRQGGSEKLFF
TGTGCCAGCAGCAGACAGGGGGGGAGTGAAAAACTGTTTTTT
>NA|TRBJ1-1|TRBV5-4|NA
CASSWGFMNTEAFF
TGTGCCAGCAGCTGGGGCTTTATGAACACTGAAGCTTTCTTT
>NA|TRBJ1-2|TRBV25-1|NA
CASQRRGDGYTF
TGTGCCAGCCAGAGGAGGGGGGATGGCTACACCTTC
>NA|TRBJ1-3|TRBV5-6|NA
CASSLAAVSGNTIYF
TGTGCCAGCAGCTTGGCGGCAGTCTCTGGAAACACCATATATTTT
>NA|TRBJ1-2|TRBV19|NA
CASSIAFISSQVIYGYTF
TGTGCCAGTAGTATTGCCTTTATTTCCTCACAGGTAATCTATGGCTACACCTTC
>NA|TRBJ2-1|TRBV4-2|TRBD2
CASSQQRGVGARNEQFF
TGTGCCAGCAGCCAACAGCGGGGTGTAGGGGCGAGAAATGAGCAGTTCTTC
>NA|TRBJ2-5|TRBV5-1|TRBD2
CASSTEAGDETQYF
TGCGCCAGCAGCACCGAAGCGGGAGATGAGACCCAGTACTTC